These 15 T cell receptor beta chains came from one sample sequenced in a study of response to subunit inactivated influenza vaccine. One entry per CDR3 protein results from TCRdb running MiXCR on the RT-PCR reads. The data show roughly 550,000 distinct CDR3 sequences, under 25% seen once. The same sample was also used in a study of T cells expressing NK-cell markers. That report notes: The authors made TCR beta cDNA libraries by 5'RACE template switching. This switching added a universal primer site and UMIs.

Here the sequenced sample was CD4+ T cells sorted from PBMCs, taken 12 days after vaccination. The receptors stem from a man aged 45-65 years who received an inactivated influenza vaccine.

The genes are TRBV7-9 and TRBJ1-1; 7 bases align to TRBD1. The CDR3 contains 16 residues. The V gene's germline CDR1 is SEHNR and CDR2 FQNEAQ (reference sequence). The J segment lost 1 base and the V segment lost 1 base, leaving 6 bases of the junction unmatched. CDR3 sequence (DNA): TGTGCCAGCAGCTTAGTACCCGGGACAGCGAACACTGAAGCTTTCTTT. Amino acids: CASSLVPGTANTEAFF.

This clonotype was counted between two and nine times. The V call is TRBV7-2, the J call TRBJ1-4, with 8 bases fitting TRBD1. After removal of 4 bases from V and 8 bases from J, the junction contained 9 bases not matched to a gene. CDR3 length: 15 residues. CDR1 is SGHTA and CDR2 is FQGNSA in the germline V gene. CDR3 bases: TGTGCCAGCAGCTACCAGGGGGCGCAAGGCGAAAAACTGTTTTTT. Protein: CASSYQGAQGEKLFF.

This clonotype was counted many times. The rearrangement joins TRBV6-1 to TRBJ2-5; 13 bases agree with TRBD2. There are 16 residues in the CDR3. Germline V gives CDR1 MNHNS, CDR2 SASEGT. Unmatched junction bases numbered 2, after V lost 3 bases and J lost 1 base. Written as DNA, the CDR3 is TGTGCCAGCAGTGAGGGACTAGCGGGGCCCCAAGAGACCCAGTACTTC. Translated, it gives CASSEGLAGPQETQYF.

This clonotype was counted at least ten times. The genes are TRBV12-3 or TRBV12-4 and TRBJ1-6; a weak D match, TRBD1 (5 bases). The CDR3 contains 15 residues. With 2 bases removed from V and 5 bases from J, the gap between germline ends came to 10 bases. The CDR3 spells CASSLSGPNNSPLHF. As DNA, the CDR3 is TGTGCCAGCAGTTTATCGGGACCGAATAATTCACCCCTCCACTTT.

This clonotype has more than one count but fewer than ten. The V call is TRBV5-1, the J call TRBJ1-5; maybe TRBD1 (6 bases). The CDR3 has 17 amino acids. Trimming shortened V by 4 bases and J by 1 base, and 18 bases separated the two germline ends. Germline loops: CDR1 SGHRS, CDR2 YFSETQ. In DNA form, the CDR3 reads TGCGCCAGCAGCCTCAAAGGGGGAGGGGGAAGCAATCAGCCCCAGCATTTT. Protein: CASSLKGGGGSNQPQHF.

The rearrangement links TRBV12-3 or TRBV12-4 to TRBJ2-7; the match to TRBD1 covers 10 bases. V shed 3 bases and J 6 bases; nucleotides not matched to a gene: 8. CDR3 length: 15 amino acids. The CDR3 nucleotides are TGTGCCAGCAGTTTCCCGGGGACAGGGGTTTCCGAGCAGTACTTC. This gives the protein CASSFPGTGVSEQYF.

The table lists this clonotype with a few counts. The CDR3 bases are TGCAGTGCCTCCCTAGAGGGTTCGATTAACGGCATTCAGTACTTC. It is translated as CSASLEGSINGIQYF. The chain links TRBV20-1 to TRBJ2-4; TRBD2 is a possible D gene (5 bases). The CDR3 extends over 15 amino acids. The germline V gene encodes CDR1 DFQATT and CDR2 SNEGSKA (reference sequence). V gave up 6 bases and J gave up 9 bases, with 24 bases separating them.

This clonotype was seen once. This chain links TRBV5-1 with TRBJ2-3; 10 bases align to TRBD1. The CDR3 has 15 amino acids. Trimming cost V 3 bases and J 6 bases; bases outside gene matches: 7. Germline V CDR1 and CDR2: SGHRS, YFSETQ. As DNA, the CDR3 is TGCGCCAGCAGCTGGGGGACAGGGGACGTCGATACGCAGTATTTT. This translates into CASSWGTGDVDTQYF. Based on the CDR3 plus reference TRBV5-1 and TRBJ2-3, the full variable domain is KAGVTQTPRYLIKTRGQQVTLSCSPISGHRSVSWYQQTPGQGLQFLFEYFSETQRNKGNFPGRFSGRQFSNSRSEMNVSTLELGDSALYLCASSWGTGDVDTQYFGPGTRLTVL.

This clonotype was counted a few times. The gene calls are TRBV12-3 or TRBV12-4 and TRBJ2-1, with 7 bases that match TRBD1. CDR3 length: 15 amino acids. With 4 bases clipped from V and 2 bases from J, the junction kept 5 bases outside the gene matches. CDR3: CASSSTGSAYNEQFF. The CDR3 nucleotides are TGTGCCAGCAGTTCGACAGGGAGCGCCTACAATGAGCAGTTCTTC.

The chain carries TRBV6-5 and TRBJ1-2; the D gene is possibly TRBD1 (5 bases). Per germline, CDR1 MNHEY and CDR2 SVGAGI. Trimming left V 7 bases short and J 7 bases short, with 13 bases between. The CDR3 has 12 amino acids. CDR3 region: CASTPGTFGYTF. The CDR3 coding sequence is TGTGCCAGCACCCCTGGGACGTTTGGCTACACCTTC.

The CDR3 spells CASSLRGGTNTGELFF. The CDR3 DNA is TGTGCCAGCAGCTTACGAGGGGGAACGAACACCGGGGAGCTGTTTTTT. The chain uses TRBV11-2 and TRBJ2-2, with a possible D match to TRBD1 (6 bases). The V gene's germline CDR1 is SGHAT and CDR2 FQNNGV. This CDR3 spans 16 amino acids. V was shortened by 2 bases and J by 0 bases, with 10 bases between the two germline ends.

The rearrangement joins TRBV7-8 to TRBJ1-5; perhaps TRBD1 as D (6 bases). Trimming removed 1 base at V and 4 bases at J, with 20 bases between. The CDR3 has 18 residues. Germline CDR1 SGHVS, CDR2 FQNEAQ. The CDR3 DNA reads as TGTGCCAGCAGCTTAGTGTCATGGAGGACAGCTCAAAATCAGCCCCAGCATTTT. This sequence encodes CASSLVSWRTAQNQPQHF.

This clonotype was observed many times. The rearrangement joins TRBV12-3 or TRBV12-4 to TRBJ1-2; TRBD1 is a possible D gene (5 bases). The CDR3 covers 13 residues. V gave up 5 bases and J gave up 3 bases, with 10 bases separating them. The CDR3 is CASSTDSYYGYTF. The DNA for the CDR3 is TGTGCCAGCAGTACAGACAGTTACTATGGCTACACCTTC.

This clonotype was found once. The genes are TRBV7-9 and TRBJ2-5; D unclear. V gave up 1 base and J gave up 5 bases, with 8 bases separating them. This CDR3 spans 13 amino acids. Germline V gene data show CDR1 as SEHNR and CDR2 as FQNEAQ (reference sequence). The CDR3 region is CASSLGMLETQYF. DNA for the CDR3: TGTGCCAGCAGCTTAGGTATGCTGGAGACCCAGTACTTC. The complete variable domain, with remaining parts taken from reference TRBV7-9 and TRBJ2-5, reads DTGVSQNPRHKITKRGQNVTFRCDPISEHNRLYWYRQTLGQGPEFLTYFQNEAQLEKSRLLSDRFSAERPKGSFSTLEIQRTEQGDSAMYLCASSLGMLETQYFGPGTRLLVL.

The genes are TRBV7-2 and TRBJ1-5, with unresolved D. The CDR3 extends over 14 amino acids. V was shortened by 2 bases and J by 4 bases, with 9 bases between the two germline ends. Germline loops: CDR1 SGHTA, CDR2 FQGNSA. In DNA, the CDR3 is TGTGCCAGCAGCTTAACCCCCCTTAATCAGCCCCAGCATTTT. It is translated as CASSLTPLNQPQHF.